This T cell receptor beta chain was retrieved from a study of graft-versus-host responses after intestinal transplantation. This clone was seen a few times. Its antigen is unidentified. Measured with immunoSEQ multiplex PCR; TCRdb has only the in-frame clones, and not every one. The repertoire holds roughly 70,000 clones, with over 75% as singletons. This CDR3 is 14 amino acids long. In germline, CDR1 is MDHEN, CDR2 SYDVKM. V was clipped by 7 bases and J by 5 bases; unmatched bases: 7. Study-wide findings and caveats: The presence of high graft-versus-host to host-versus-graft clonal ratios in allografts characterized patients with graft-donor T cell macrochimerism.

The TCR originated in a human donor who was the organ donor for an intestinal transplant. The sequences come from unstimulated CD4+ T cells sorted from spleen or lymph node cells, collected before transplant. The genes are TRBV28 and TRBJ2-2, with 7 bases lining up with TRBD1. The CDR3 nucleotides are TGTGCCAGCACAGGACAGGTGCAGACCGGGGAGCTGTTTTTT. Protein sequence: CASTGQVQTGELFF.